Listed here are 28 T cell receptor beta chains from one sample, sequenced in a study of beta chain features in type 1 diabetes. Expressed TCRB transcripts were sequenced after all isolated RNA was converted to cDNA. Sequenced by immunoSEQ multiplex PCR; TCRdb stores in-frame clones only, minus some. The sample lists hundreds of thousands of clones, around 68% seen once, with around 0.057% in the top ten. Sequencing input: naive CD4+ T cells from blood. These receptor sequences come from a man aged 25 to 40 in good health.

The chain has TRBV7-9 and TRBJ1-3; D ambiguous. Germline V gives CDR1 SEHNR, CDR2 FQNEAQ (reference sequence). The CDR3 consists of 12 residues. Deletions cut 6 bases from V and 4 bases from J, with 7 bases between. The CDR3 region is CASSSTGNTIYF. CDR3 DNA sequence: TGTGCCAGCAGTTCCACGGGAAACACCATATATTTT.

CDR3: CASSLPTSTDTQYF. CDR3 in DNA: TGTGCCAGCAGCCTGCCGACAAGCACAGATACGCAGTATTTT. This rearrangement joins TRBV13 to TRBJ2-3; the D is unclear. The CDR3 consists of 14 residues. Trimming pared 5 bases from V and 0 bases from J, leaving 9 bases between. The germline gives CDR1 PRHDT, CDR2 FYEKMQ (reference sequence).

The V gene is TRBV7-9, the J gene TRBJ1-6; D gene uncertain. With 4 bases removed from V and 5 bases from J, the gap between germline ends came to 9 bases. CDR1 is SEHNR and CDR2 is FQNEAQ in the germline V gene (reference sequence). The CDR3 is 14 amino acids. CDR3 in amino acids: CASSYPRDNSPLHF. The CDR3 bases are TGTGCCAGCAGCTATCCTAGGGATAATTCACCCCTCCACTTT.

The chain links TRBV11-2 to TRBJ2-6, with D possibly TRBD1 on 7 matching bases. V was shortened by 5 bases and J by 2 bases, with 19 bases between the two germline ends. This CDR3 contains 18 residues. Germline CDR1 reads SGHAT; CDR2 reads FQNNGV. This CDR3 reads CASSPRQGGEAGANVLTF. Here the CDR3 DNA reads TGTGCCAGCAGCCCCCGACAGGGAGGAGAAGCTGGGGCCAACGTCCTGACTTTC.

The V call is TRBV14, the J call TRBJ2-7, with D perhaps TRBD2 (6 bases). The V and J ends lost 0 bases and 3 bases respectively, with 9 bases between them. Germline values: CDR1 SGHDN, CDR2 FVKESK. The CDR3 is 14 amino acids. The chain's CDR3 is CASSQDLTSYEQYF. CDR3 bases: TGTGCCAGCAGCCAAGATCTGACTAGCTACGAGCAGTACTTC. The full variable domain, rest sourced from reference TRBV14 and TRBJ2-7, is EAGVTQFPSHSVIEKGQTVTLRCDPISGHDNLYWYRRVMGKEIKFLLHFVKESKQDESGMPNNRFLAERTGGTYSTLKVQPAELEDSGVYFCASSQDLTSYEQYFGPGTRLTVT.

This clone was observed a handful of times. The chain uses TRBV30 and TRBJ1-1; TRBD1 matches 8 bases. The CDR3 loop spans 13 amino acids. The V segment lost 8 bases and the J segment 1 base; nucleotides outside the gene matches: 6. Germline CDR1 and CDR2: GTSNPN and SVGIG (reference sequence). Here the CDR3 reads CAGAGGRNTEAFF. CDR3 nucleotides: TGTGCCGGAGCAGGGGGCCGGAACACTGAAGCTTTCTTT.

The V and J genes are TRBV5-6 and TRBJ2-3; TRBD2 matches at 10 bases. Germline loops: CDR1 SGHDT, CDR2 YYEEEE. The CDR3 consists of 16 residues. V gave up 3 bases and J gave up 2 bases; unmatched junction bases: 6. CDR3 loop: CASSSYSGGTTDTQYF. The CDR3, as DNA: TGTGCCAGCAGCTCATATAGCGGGGGGACCACAGATACGCAGTATTTT. The variable domain in full, with the rest retrieved from reference TRBV5-6 and TRBJ2-3, is DAGVTQSPTHLIKTRGQQVTLRCSPKSGHDTVSWYQQALGQGPQFIFQYYEEEERQRGNFPDRFSGHQFPNYSSELNVNALLLGDSALYLCASSSYSGGTTDTQYFGPGTRLTVL.

This clone has only a few counts. The CDR3 sequence: CSVEGATDTQYF. The CDR3 DNA is TGCAGCGTTGAGGGTGCCACAGATACGCAGTATTTT. This rearrangement joins TRBV29-1 to TRBJ2-3; the D is unclear. Trimming shortened V by 3 bases and J by 2 bases, and 6 bases separated the two germline ends. This CDR3 comprises 12 residues. Germline-derived CDR1 and CDR2 are SQVTM and ANQGSEA.

The genes are TRBV7-2 and TRBJ2-5, with 7 bases matching TRBD1. Germline loops: CDR1 SGHTA, CDR2 FQGNSA. V was clipped by 1 base and J by 1 base; unmatched bases: 6. CDR3 length: 16 residues. The CDR3 bases are TGTGCCAGCAGCTTAGTCGGGACAGCCTCCCAAGAGACCCAGTACTTC. Amino acids: CASSLVGTASQETQYF.

This clone was seen more than once but under ten times. This chain joins TRBV5-1 and TRBJ2-7; D is uncertain. This CDR3 region has 14 residues. Deletions cut 0 bases from V and 5 bases from J, with 12 bases between. Germline V lookup: CDR1 SGHRS, CDR2 YFSETQ. The CDR3: CASSLEVSRNEQYF. The CDR3 bases are TGCGCCAGCAGCTTGGAAGTTAGCCGGAACGAGCAGTACTTC.

The genes are TRBV5-1 and TRBJ2-5, with D hard to call. This CDR3 is 12 amino acids long. Trimming shortened V by 0 bases and J by 5 bases, and 5 bases separated the two germline ends. Germline V gene sequence: CDR1 SGHRS, CDR2 YFSETQ. The CDR3: CASSLAMETQYF. The CDR3 coding sequence is TGCGCCAGCAGCTTGGCCATGGAGACCCAGTACTTC.

This clone occurred once. The V call is TRBV7-9, the J call TRBJ2-7, with D perhaps matching TRBD1 (6 bases). In germline, CDR1 is SEHNR, CDR2 FQNEAQ (reference sequence). With 0 bases removed from V and 5 bases from J, the gap between germline ends came to 11 bases. The CDR3 covers 14 residues. CDR3 DNA sequence: TGTGCCAGCAGCTTAGCCCAGGGGATCGACGAGCAGTACTTC. Amino acid sequence: CASSLAQGIDEQYF.

The CDR3 protein is CSVEGWGPEAFF. The DNA of the CDR3 is TGCAGCGTTGAAGGGTGGGGACCTGAAGCTTTCTTT. V is TRBV29-1 and J is TRBJ1-1; possible D gene TRBD1, 5 bases. Germline lookup yields CDR1 SQVTM and CDR2 ANQGSEA. The CDR3 is 12 residues long. Trimming shortened V by 1 base and J by 6 bases, and 9 bases separated the two germline ends.

This sequence joins TRBV2 and TRBJ2-3; tentatively, D is TRBD2 (6 bases). Germline V lookup: CDR1 SNHLY, CDR2 FYNNEI. Trimming took 7 bases from V and 10 from J, leaving 15 bases between them. The CDR3 consists of 12 residues. CDR3 amino acids: CASKVGRGPQYF. The CDR3, as DNA: TGTGCCAGCAAAGTCGGGCGGGGCCCGCAGTATTTT.

This chain connects TRBV7-2 to TRBJ2-7, with 8 bases lining up with TRBD2. J lost 3 bases, V lost 4 bases, and 11 bases had no gene match. This CDR3 has 16 residues. Germline assignment: CDR1 SGHTA and CDR2 FQGNSA. The CDR3 bases are TGTGCCAGCAGCTGGCTGGGCTCGGGGACTAGCTACGAGCAGTACTTC. Protein: CASSWLGSGTSYEQYF.

The chain links TRBV29-1 to TRBJ2-3; TRBD1 might be the D (6 bases). This CDR3 spans 14 amino acids. Germline values: CDR1 SQVTM, CDR2 ANQGSEA. V was shortened by 7 bases and J by 2 bases, with 16 bases between the two germline ends. This CDR3 is CSAGTGSVTDTQYF. The CDR3 DNA sequence: TGCAGCGCGGGAACAGGGAGCGTCACAGATACGCAGTATTTT.

This CDR3 reads CAISDRETQPQHF. CDR3 bases: TGTGCCATCAGTGACAGGGAGACTCAGCCCCAGCATTTT. The chain joins TRBV10-3 to TRBJ1-5, with D perhaps matching TRBD1 (5 bases). The CDR3 runs 13 residues. Per the germline V gene, CDR1 is ENHRY and CDR2 is SYGVKD. The ends were cut back, 3 bases at V and 6 bases at J, with 9 bases in the middle.

This chain uses TRBV7-2 with TRBJ2-3, with TRBD2 matching over 13 bases. The CDR3 totals 16 residues. CDR1 and CDR2 (germline): SGHTA, FQGNSA. With V trimmed by 4 bases and J by 11 bases, 12 bases remained unmatched. The CDR3: CASSSTGLAGTIGQYF. The CDR3 coding sequence is TGTGCCAGCAGCTCAACGGGACTAGCGGGGACGATAGGGCAGTATTTT.

CDR3 amino acids: CASSYSTPSHNEQFF. CDR3 bases: TGTGCCAGCAGTTACTCGACCCCTAGCCACAATGAGCAGTTCTTC. This chain connects TRBV6-6 to TRBJ2-1; possible D gene TRBD2, 5 bases. The CDR3 totals 15 residues. V was clipped by 0 bases and J by 5 bases, with 11 bases between them. CDR1 MNHNY and CDR2 SVGAGI come from the germline V gene (reference sequence).

This clone occurred a few times. The chain couples TRBV30 to TRBJ1-1; possibly TRBD1 for D (6 bases). From germline, CDR1 is GTSNPN and CDR2 SVGIG (reference sequence). CDR3 size: 13 residues. Trimming left V 1 base short and J 10 bases short, with 16 bases between. The CDR3 nucleotides are TGTGCCTGGAGTGGAAACGGACAGCTGGGAGCTTTCTTT. Amino acid sequence: CAWSGNGQLGAFF.

This clone was observed a handful of times. The CDR3: CASSARWDYTYNEQFF. DNA for the CDR3: TGTGCCAGCAGTGCCCGGTGGGACTACACCTACAATGAGCAGTTCTTC. The rearrangement links TRBV28 to TRBJ2-1; TRBD2 agrees at 7 bases. J was trimmed by 2 bases and V by 5 bases; bases with no gene match: 9. The CDR3 totals 16 residues. Per germline, CDR1 MDHEN and CDR2 SYDVKM.

The genes are TRBV11-2 and TRBJ2-3; D may be TRBD2 (5 bases). This CDR3 spans 15 amino acids. The V gene's germline CDR1 is SGHAT and CDR2 FQNNGV. Trimming took off 2 bases at V and 4 bases at J, with 13 bases between the two ends. The CDR3 here is CASSLRGSRADTQYF. The CDR3 DNA reads TGTGCCAGCAGCTTAAGAGGTTCGAGGGCAGATACGCAGTATTTT.

The chain recombines TRBV7-6 with TRBJ2-5; D is unclear. The CDR3 totals 13 residues. The germline gives CDR1 SGHVS, CDR2 FNYEAQ. Trimming shortened V by 7 bases and J by 3 bases, and 12 bases separated the two germline ends. In DNA, the CDR3 is TGTGCCAGCAAAGACTGGCGTAAAGAGACCCAGTACTTC. This sequence encodes CASKDWRKETQYF.

The chain has TRBV28 and TRBJ2-7; perhaps D is TRBD1 or TRBD2 (7 bases each). Germline V CDR1 and CDR2: MDHEN, SYDVKM. The V and J ends lost 6 bases and 4 bases respectively, with 28 bases between them. The CDR3 spans 18 residues. This chain's CDR3 is CASSEDRWGAGQAYEQYF. The CDR3 region has the DNA TGTGCCAGCAGCGAGGACAGGTGGGGAGCGGGGCAAGCTTACGAGCAGTACTTC.

Regarding this clone: In the same sample, other DNA sequences code for this CDR3. The gene calls are TRBV29-1 and TRBJ2-7; the D gene is possibly TRBD2 (5 bases). Germline CDR1 SQVTM, CDR2 ANQGSEA. The CDR3 contains 11 residues. Trimming stripped 4 bases from V and 3 bases from J, with 7 bases between. CDR3: CSVVASYEQYF. In DNA form, the CDR3 reads TGCAGCGTTGTAGCGAGCTACGAGCAGTACTTC.

This clone has more than one count but fewer than ten. V and J are TRBV18 and TRBJ1-1; D is possibly TRBD1 (5 bases). Germline V gene lookup returns CDR1 KGHSH and CDR2 LQKENI. V dropped 1 base and J dropped 4 bases, with 7 bases sitting between them. This CDR3 comprises 13 residues. The CDR3 reads CASSPQGSTEAFF. As DNA, the CDR3 is TGTGCCAGCTCACCACAGGGGAGCACTGAAGCTTTCTTT.

This chain uses TRBV2 with TRBJ1-2; D gene ambiguous. This CDR3 has 13 amino acids. Germline CDR1 reads SNHLY; CDR2 reads FYNNEI. The V and J ends lost 1 base and 5 bases respectively, with 8 bases between them. The CDR3 DNA follows: TGTGCCAGCAGTGAAGGAGGCGGGTATGGCTACACCTTC. Its translation: CASSEGGGYGYTF.

The chain recombines TRBV25-1 with TRBJ2-1, with 10 bases lining up with TRBD2. Germline assignment: CDR1 MGHDK and CDR2 SYGVNS. V lost 3 bases, J lost 6 bases, and 2 bases stayed unmatched. The CDR3 sequence is 14 residues long. For the CDR3, the DNA is TGTGCCAGCAGTGACCGGACTAGCGGCAATGAGCAGTTCTTC. Residues: CASSDRTSGNEQFF.